Listed here is a single T cell receptor (beta chain). Its cognate antigen is unknown. The sample belongs to a study of human T cells and chemical hapten exposure. The library labeled individual cDNA molecules by adding unique molecular identifiers to them. TCRdb passed the RACE reads through MiXCR, listing each CDR3 protein once. The repertoire holds tens of thousands of distinct CDR3 sequences, with roughly 7.6% as singletons. General study results and limits: The formation of large CDR3 similarity clusters by expanded TCRs significantly exceeded that of controls.

Time point indicated: patch test 1, 2 weeks after DPC sensitization. Treatment described: therapeutic diphenylcyclopropenone sensitization with weekly scalp DPC. Participating donors were patients with alopecia, aged 18 to 70 years, considered appropriate candidates for DPC. The germline V gene has CDR1 SGDLS and CDR2 YYNGEE. The ends lost 4 bases at V and 4 bases at J; junction bases unmatched: 10. The length of the CDR3 is 15 residues. The receptor comes from a woman aged 25-40 years with alopecia areata. Some clones in this sample may be carry-over from other donors' samples. The sequenced sample was whole blood, obtained in connection with sensitization to the hapten diphenylcyclopropenone (DPC). The chain carries TRBV9 and TRBJ1-2; the match to TRBD1 covers 7 bases. The CDR3 bases are TGTGCCAGCAGCCAAGCAACAGGGGCCCTCTATGGCTACACCTTC. Translating gives CASSQATGALYGYTF.